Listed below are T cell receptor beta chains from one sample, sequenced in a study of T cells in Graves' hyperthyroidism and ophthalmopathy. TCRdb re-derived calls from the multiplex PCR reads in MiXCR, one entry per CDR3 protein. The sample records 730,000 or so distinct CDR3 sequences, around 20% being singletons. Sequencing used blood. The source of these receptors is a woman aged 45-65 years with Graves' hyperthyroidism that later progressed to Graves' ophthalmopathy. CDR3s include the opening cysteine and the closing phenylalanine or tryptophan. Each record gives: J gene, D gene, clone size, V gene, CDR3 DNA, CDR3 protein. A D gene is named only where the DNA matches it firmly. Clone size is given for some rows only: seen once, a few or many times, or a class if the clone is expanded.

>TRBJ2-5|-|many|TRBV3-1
TGTGCCAGCAGCCAATTTGTACAGATCCAAGAGACCCAGTACTTC
CASSQFVQIQETQYF
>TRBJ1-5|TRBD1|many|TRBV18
TGTGCCAGCTCACCCACCGGGACAGGTAGCAATCAGCCCCAGCATTTT
CASSPTGTGSNQPQHF
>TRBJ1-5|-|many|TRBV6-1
TGTGCCAGCAAAGGTAGCAATCAGCCCCAGCATTTT
CASKGSNQPQHF
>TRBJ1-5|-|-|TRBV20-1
TGCAGTGCCCACCGGGATCTTGGGGGCGAATGGGGGGAGCCCCAGCATTTT
CSAHRDLGGEWGEPQHF
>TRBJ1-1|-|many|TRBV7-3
TGTGCCAGCAGCTTAATTGGGGGCGCAAGGAACACTGAAGCTTTCTTT
CASSLIGGARNTEAFF
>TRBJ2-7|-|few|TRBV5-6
TGTGCCAGCAGCTTGGATTTGAAAACCTACGAGCAGTACTTC
CASSLDLKTYEQYF
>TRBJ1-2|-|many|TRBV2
TGTGCCAGCAGTGAACAAGAGGATGGCTACACCTTC
CASSEQEDGYTF
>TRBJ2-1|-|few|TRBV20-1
TGCAGTGCCGACAGCGCCTACAATGAGCAGTTCTTC
CSADSAYNEQFF
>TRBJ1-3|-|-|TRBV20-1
TGCAGTGCTAGAGAGGGCCGCGGCTCTGGAAACACCATATATTTT
CSAREGRGSGNTIYF
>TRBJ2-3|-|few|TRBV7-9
TGTGCCAGCAGCTCACGCCTAGCTGCGGGGGATACGCAGTATTTT
CASSSRLAAGDTQYF
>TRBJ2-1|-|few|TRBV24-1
TGTGCCACCAGTGACCGCAGGGCCAGTAGCTCCTACAATGAGCAGTTCTTC
CATSDRRASSSYNEQFF
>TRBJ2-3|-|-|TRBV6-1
TGTGCCAGCAGTGAAGGTTTGTGGCGGGGGCCAGATACGCAGTATTTT
CASSEGLWRGPDTQYF
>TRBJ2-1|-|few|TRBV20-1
TGCAGTGCTAGACCGTTGAGACTAGGGTACAATGAGCAGTTCTTC
CSARPLRLGYNEQFF
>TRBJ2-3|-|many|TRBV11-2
TGTGCCAGCAGCTGGGTGACCGCGGCGGATACGCAGTATTTT
CASSWVTAADTQYF
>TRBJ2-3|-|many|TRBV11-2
TGTGCCAGCAGCTCGGGGACAACTAGCACAGATACGCAGTATTTT
CASSSGTTSTDTQYF
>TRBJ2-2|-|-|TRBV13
TGTGCCAGCAGCCACCAATACAGCACCGGGGAGCTGTTTTTT
CASSHQYSTGELFF
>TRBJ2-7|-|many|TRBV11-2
TGTGCCAGCAGCTTTATAGACTCCTACGAGCAGTACTTC
CASSFIDSYEQYF
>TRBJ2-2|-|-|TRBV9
TGTGCCAGCAGCCTTAACGGAGGTGGGTGGAGCACCGGGGAGCTGTTTTTT
CASSLNGGGWSTGELFF
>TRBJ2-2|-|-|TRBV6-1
TGTGCCAGCAGTGAATTTTCCGGACGCGGTGTCACCGGGGAGCTGTTTTTT
CASSEFSGRGVTGELFF
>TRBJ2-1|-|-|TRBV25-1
TGTGCCAGCATCAAGAGGGGGAGCTCCTACAATGAGCAGTTCTTC
CASIKRGSSYNEQFF
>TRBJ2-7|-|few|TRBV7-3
TGTGCCAGCAGAGGAAGGCGATCCTACGAGCAGTACTTC
CASRGRRSYEQYF
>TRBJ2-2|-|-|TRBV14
TGTGCCAGCAGCCCCCCTCGTCCCGGGGAGCTGTTTTTT
CASSPPRPGELFF
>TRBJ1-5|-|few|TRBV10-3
TGTGCCATCAGTGAGTCGGGTCGGAGCAATCAGCCCCAGCATTTT
CAISESGRSNQPQHF
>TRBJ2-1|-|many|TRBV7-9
TGTGCCAGCAGCTTGGGGCGGACCGACAATGAGCAGTTCTTC
CASSLGRTDNEQFF
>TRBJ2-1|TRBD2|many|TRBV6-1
TGTGCCAGCAAAACAGGTGGGCGGACTAGCGGGGGCCACTCCTACAATGAGCAGTTCTTC
CASKTGGRTSGGHSYNEQFF
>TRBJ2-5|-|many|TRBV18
TGTGCCAGCTCACCATTGCAGACAGCGAGAGAGACCCAGTACTTC
CASSPLQTARETQYF
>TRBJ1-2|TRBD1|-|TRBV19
TGTGCCAGTAGTCACAGGGGAACCTATGGCTACACCTTC
CASSHRGTYGYTF
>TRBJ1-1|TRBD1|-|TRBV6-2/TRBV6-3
TGTGCCAGCAGTCGACAGGGAAAGGTCGCTGAAGCTTTCTTT
CASSRQGKVAEAFF
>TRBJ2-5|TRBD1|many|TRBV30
TGTGCCTGGAGTTCGGCAGGGGGCGTTGAGACCCAGTACTTC
CAWSSAGGVETQYF
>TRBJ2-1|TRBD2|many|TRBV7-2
TGTGCCAGCAGCCTTTCCTCACTTAGCGGGGGGGCCTACAATGAGCAGTTCTTC
CASSLSSLSGGAYNEQFF
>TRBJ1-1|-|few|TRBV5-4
TGTGCCAGCAGCCCCGAAATTAAGACTGAAGCTTTCTTT
CASSPEIKTEAFF
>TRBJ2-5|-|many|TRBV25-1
TGTGCCAGCAGTGACCCAGGGAGAGAGACCCAGTACTTC
CASSDPGRETQYF
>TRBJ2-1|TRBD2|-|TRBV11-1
TGTGCCAGCAGCTTAACCGGGACTAGCGGGAGGGCTGAGCAGTTCTTC
CASSLTGTSGRAEQFF
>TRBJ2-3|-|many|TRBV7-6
TGTGCCAGCAGCGTGGACGACACAGATACGCAGTATTTT
CASSVDDTDTQYF
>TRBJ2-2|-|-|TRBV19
TGTGCCAGTTTAACCGGCGACGCAACAACCGGGGAGCTGTTTTTT
CASLTGDATTGELFF
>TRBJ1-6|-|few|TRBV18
TGTGCCAGCTCAATGGGCGGGGCAAATTCACCCCTCCACTTT
CASSMGGANSPLHF
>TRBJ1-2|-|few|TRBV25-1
TGTGCCAACGCGGGGGGCTATGGCTACACCTTC
CANAGGYGYTF
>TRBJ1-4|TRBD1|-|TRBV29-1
TGCAGCGGCAAACAGGGGGGGACTAATGAAAAACTGTTTTTT
CSGKQGGTNEKLFF
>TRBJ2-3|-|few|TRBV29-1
TGCAGCGTGCCTCAATTATCGGATACGCAGTATTTT
CSVPQLSDTQYF
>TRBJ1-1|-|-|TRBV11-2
TGTGCCAGCAGCTTACTAAGGGAGGCTGAAGCTTTCTTT
CASSLLREAEAFF
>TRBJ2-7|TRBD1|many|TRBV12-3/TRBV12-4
TGTGCCAGCAGTCACGGACAGGGGGCATACGAGCAGTACTTC
CASSHGQGAYEQYF
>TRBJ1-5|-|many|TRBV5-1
TGCGCCAGCAGCGGTTTTCGGGGTCCCAGGGCCCATCAGCCCCAGCATTTT
CASSGFRGPRAHQPQHF
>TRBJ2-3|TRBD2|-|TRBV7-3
TGTGCCAGCAGCTTAATGGGACTAGTTTCCGATACGCAGTATTTT
CASSLMGLVSDTQYF
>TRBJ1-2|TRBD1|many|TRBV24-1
TGTGCCACCAGTGGACAGGGGGCGCAGTATGGCTACACCTTC
CATSGQGAQYGYTF
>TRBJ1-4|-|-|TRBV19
TGTGCCAGTAGTAATGCGGGGAATGAAAAACTGTTTTTT
CASSNAGNEKLFF
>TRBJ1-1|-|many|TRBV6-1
TGTGCCAGCAAACGGTCCTTATCGAACACTGAAGCTTTCTTT
CASKRSLSNTEAFF
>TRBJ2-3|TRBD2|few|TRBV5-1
TGCGCCAGCAGCCCGGGACTAGCGGGGGGAGATACGCAGTATTTT
CASSPGLAGGDTQYF
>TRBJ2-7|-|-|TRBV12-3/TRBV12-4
TGTGCCAGCGGCGGGACCGCTGGCTACGAGCAGTACTTC
CASGGTAGYEQYF
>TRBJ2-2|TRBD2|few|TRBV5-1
TGCGCCAGCAGCGCGGGACTAGCGGGGGCCGGGGAGCTGTTTTTT
CASSAGLAGAGELFF
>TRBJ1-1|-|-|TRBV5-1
TGCGCCAGCAGCTTGGGCCAGCACGGGGGTGGTACTGAAGCTTTCTTT
CASSLGQHGGGTEAFF
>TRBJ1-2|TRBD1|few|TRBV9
TGTGCCAGCAGCGACAGGGGGCCCGGGGATGGCTACACCTTC
CASSDRGPGDGYTF
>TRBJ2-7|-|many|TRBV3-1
TGTGCCAGCAGCCCCCCCGACAGATACGAGCAGTACTTC
CASSPPDRYEQYF
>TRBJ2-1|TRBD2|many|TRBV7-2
TGTGCCAGCAGCTTAGATGTGAGCGGGGGTGTCTACAATGAGCAGTTCTTC
CASSLDVSGGVYNEQFF
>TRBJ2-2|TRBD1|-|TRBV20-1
TGCAGTGCTAGAGATGGGGGACAGGGTTATACCGGGGAGCTGCTTTTT
CSARDGGQGYTGELLF